The 15 T cell receptor beta chains below come from one sample, sequenced in a study of shared clonotypes between healthy human individuals. Sequencing was performed with immunoSEQ multiplex PCR; in TCRdb, only in-frame clones are kept and a portion is missing. The sample includes 2 million to 3 million clones, 90% to 95% of them seen just once. The sample taken for sequencing was naive CD4+ T cells sorted from blood. The subset here: CD45RA+ positively selected. These receptors were collected from a man aged 18 to 30 in good health.

The V gene is TRBV7-9, the J gene TRBJ2-5; D assignment may be TRBD1 or TRBD2 (5 bases each). The CDR3 runs to 13 residues. V lost 2 bases, J lost 7 bases, and 11 bases lay in between. Germline V CDR1 and CDR2: SEHNR, FQNEAQ (reference sequence). CDR3 in amino acids: CASSLRDRGTQYF. The CDR3 nucleotides are TGTGCCAGCAGCTTACGGGACCGGGGGACCCAGTACTTC.

V is TRBV28 and J is TRBJ1-2, with D possibly being TRBD1 (5 bases). The germline V gene has CDR1 MDHEN and CDR2 SYDVKM. V lost 10 bases to trimming and J lost 8 bases, with 20 bases between them. CDR3 length: 13 residues. The CDR3 loop reads CATGRGRLGGYTF. CDR3 in DNA: TGTGCCACGGGTCGGGGCAGGTTGGGCGGCTACACCTTC.

The chain carries TRBV27 and TRBJ2-5, with D perhaps TRBD1 or TRBD2 (6 bases each). The germline gives CDR1 MNHEY, CDR2 SMNVEV (reference sequence). Trimming removed 5 bases from V and 2 bases from J, with 12 bases in between. The CDR3 totals 14 residues. The chain's CDR3 is CASSEGGWQETQYF. In DNA, the CDR3 is TGTGCCAGCAGTGAGGGGGGTTGGCAAGAGACCCAGTACTTC.

The chain links TRBV6-5 to TRBJ1-4; TRBD1 matches 9 bases. The V gene's germline CDR1 is MNHEY and CDR2 SVGAGI. This CDR3 contains 16 residues. V lost 0 bases, J lost 7 bases, and 6 bases stayed unmatched. The CDR3, as DNA: TGTGCCAGCAGTTACTCGAAAGGGACAGGGATTGAAAAACTGTTTTTT. The encoded protein is CASSYSKGTGIEKLFF.

This clone was observed a few times. Additional DNA sequences in this sample encode the identical CDR3. The gene calls are TRBV19 and TRBJ1-5, with D unclear. This CDR3 contains 13 residues. The ends were cut back, 3 bases at V and 0 bases at J, with 3 bases in the middle. Germline assignment: CDR1 LNHDA and CDR2 SQIVND (reference sequence). Here the CDR3 reads CASSMSSNQPQHF. The CDR3 nucleotides are TGTGCCAGTAGTATGAGTAGCAATCAGCCCCAGCATTTT.

This chain joins TRBV5-1 and TRBJ1-6; D call uncertain. The germline V gene has CDR1 SGHRS and CDR2 YFSETQ. V dropped 0 bases and J dropped 10 bases, with 14 bases sitting between them. The CDR3 has 15 amino acids. CDR3 sequence: CASSLAAGTGSPLHF. The CDR3 region has the DNA TGCGCCAGCAGCTTGGCCGCAGGTACGGGGTCACCCCTCCACTTT.

V and J are TRBV6-6 and TRBJ2-7, with a weak D call TRBD2 (5 bases). Germline V gene sequence: CDR1 MNHNY, CDR2 SVGAGI (reference sequence). Between the trimmed V and J ends, which lost 3 bases and 4 bases, there was a span of 13 bases. The length of the CDR3 is 14 residues. In DNA form, the CDR3 reads TGTGCCAGCAGTTATGAGGGAACCGGGTACGAGCAGTACTTC. Translation gives CASSYEGTGYEQYF.

The chain has TRBV18 and TRBJ2-1, with 12 bases matching TRBD2. The V gene end was trimmed by 5 bases and the J gene end by 7 bases; junction bases not matched to a gene: 6. The CDR3 covers 15 residues. Looked up from germline, CDR1 is KGHSH and CDR2 is LQKENI. CDR3 coding DNA: TGTGCCAGCTCAGTTTGGACTAGCGGGGAAAATGAGCAGTTCTTC. Amino acid sequence: CASSVWTSGENEQFF.

The gene calls are TRBV7-2 and TRBJ2-3, with 8 bases aligning to TRBD2. After removal of 5 bases from V and 9 bases from J, the junction contained 10 bases not matched to a gene. Germline CDR1 SGHTA, CDR2 FQGNSA. This CDR3 is 14 amino acids long. CDR3 in amino acids: CASSPRAGADTQYF. The DNA of the CDR3 is TGTGCCAGCAGCCCTCGAGCGGGAGCTGACACGCAGTATTTT.

In this sample, this clone turned up a few times. The chain carries TRBV6-5 and TRBJ1-1; D is uncertain. V shed 1 base and J shed 0 bases, with 6 bases lying between them. Per germline, CDR1 MNHEY and CDR2 SVGAGI. The CDR3 consists of 14 residues. For the CDR3, the DNA is TGTGCCAGCAGTTACTGGGCTCTGAACACTGAAGCTTTCTTT. Protein product: CASSYWALNTEAFF.

The chain is built from TRBV30 and TRBJ1-5; a possible D gene is TRBD1 (5 bases). Trimming left V 3 bases short and J 7 bases short, with 19 bases between. Germline V gene lookup returns CDR1 GTSNPN and CDR2 SVGIG (reference sequence). The length of the CDR3 is 15 residues. In DNA, the CDR3 is TGTGCCTGGAGCGCAGTTGGGGGAAGTAGCCAGCCCCAGCATTTT. As protein: CAWSAVGGSSQPQHF.

The gene calls are TRBV9 and TRBJ1-5; 11 bases align to TRBD1. The CDR3 runs to 16 residues. Trimming took 0 bases from V and 7 from J; bases not matched to a gene: 6. Per germline, CDR1 SGDLS and CDR2 YYNGEE. This chain's CDR3 is CASSVGTGGLGQPQHF. The CDR3 bases are TGTGCCAGCAGCGTAGGGACAGGGGGCCTAGGACAGCCCCAGCATTTT.

The CDR3 region is CASSQFLAGGVETQYF. The CDR3 nucleotides are TGTGCCAGCAGCCAGTTTCTAGCGGGAGGAGTAGAGACCCAGTACTTC. The V gene is TRBV7-2, the J gene TRBJ2-5; the match to TRBD2 covers 11 bases. The CDR3 covers 16 residues. Trimming took 5 bases from V and 4 from J; bases not matched to a gene: 9. Germline CDR1 is SGHTA and CDR2 is FQGNSA.

Concerning this clone: This sample includes further DNA sequences coding for the same CDR3. The genes are TRBV18 and TRBJ1-1; D gene unclear. The CDR3 is 16 amino acids. V dropped 0 bases and J dropped 0 bases, with 11 bases sitting between them. Germline V gene sequence: CDR1 KGHSH, CDR2 LQKENI. The CDR3 region is CASSPPKGGMNTEAFF. The CDR3 nucleotides are TGTGCCAGCTCACCACCGAAGGGTGGCATGAACACTGAAGCTTTCTTT.

The J gene is TRBJ2-5, the V gene TRBV6-5, with 8 bases fitting TRBD2. The length of the CDR3 is 15 residues. The V segment lost 2 bases and the J segment 4 bases; nucleotides outside the gene matches: 6. The germline V gene encodes CDR1 MNHEY and CDR2 SVGAGI. CDR3: CASSYDGRAGETQYF. The DNA of the CDR3 is TGTGCCAGCAGTTACGACGGGAGGGCCGGAGAGACCCAGTACTTC.